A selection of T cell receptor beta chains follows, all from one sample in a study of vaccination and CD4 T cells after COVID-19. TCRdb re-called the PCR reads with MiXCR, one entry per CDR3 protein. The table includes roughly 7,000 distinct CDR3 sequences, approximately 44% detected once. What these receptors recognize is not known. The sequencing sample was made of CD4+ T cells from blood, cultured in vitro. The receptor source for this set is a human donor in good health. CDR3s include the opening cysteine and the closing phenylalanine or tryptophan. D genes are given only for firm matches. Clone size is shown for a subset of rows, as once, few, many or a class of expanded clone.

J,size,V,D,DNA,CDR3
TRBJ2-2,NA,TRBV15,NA,TGTGCCACCAGCAGAGATTGGGGGGAGCTGTTTTTT,CATSRDWGELFF
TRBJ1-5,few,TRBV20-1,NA,TGCAGTGCTAGTCGTAGCAATCAGCCCCAGCATTTT,CSASRSNQPQHF
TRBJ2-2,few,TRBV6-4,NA,TGTGCCAGCAGTGACGGGGACACCGGGGAGCTGTTTTTT,CASSDGDTGELFF
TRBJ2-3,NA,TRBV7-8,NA,TGTGCCAGCAGCTTAGCGACGACAGATACGCAGTATTTT,CASSLATTDTQYF
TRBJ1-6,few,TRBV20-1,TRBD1,TGCAGTGGCCGGGGACAGCTCAATTCACCCCTCCACTTT,CSGRGQLNSPLHF
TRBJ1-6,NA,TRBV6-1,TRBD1,TGTGCCAGCAGTGAACCTGACAGGGTATGGACCTATAATTCACCCCTCCACTTT,CASSEPDRVWTYNSPLHF
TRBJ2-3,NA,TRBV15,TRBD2,TGTGCCACCAGCGGTCGACTAGCGGGGGGGGCAGATACGCAGTATTTT,CATSGRLAGGADTQYF
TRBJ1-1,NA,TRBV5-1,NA,TGCGCCAGCAGCTTGGCCTGGCGGGGGGTCACACGACGAGACACTGAAGCTTTCTTT,CASSLAWRGVTRRDTEAFF
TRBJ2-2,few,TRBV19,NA,TGTGCCAGTAGTTTCACCGGACTGGGGGAGCTGTTTTTT,CASSFTGLGELFF
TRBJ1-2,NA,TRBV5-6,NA,TGTGCCAGCAGCTTGGGGAGGGCTGGCTATGGCTACACCTTC,CASSLGRAGYGYTF
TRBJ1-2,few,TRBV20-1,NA,TGCAGTGCAACCCCGGGAGCCGGGGAGAATGGCTACACCTTC,CSATPGAGENGYTF
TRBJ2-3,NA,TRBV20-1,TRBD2,TGCAGTGCTAGAGGTCTGGACGGCGGGGGGGCAGATACGCAGTATTTT,CSARGLDGGGADTQYF
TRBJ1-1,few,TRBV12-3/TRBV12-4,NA,TGTGCTAGCAGTTTATCTCTCCTGGGGTACACTGAAGCTTTCTTT,CASSLSLLGYTEAFF
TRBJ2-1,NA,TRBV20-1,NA,TGCAGTGCTAGAGTACCCGCATATAATGAGCAGTTCTTC,CSARVPAYNEQFF
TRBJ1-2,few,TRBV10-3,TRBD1,TGTGCCATCAGCTCCGACAGGGGCGATAACTATGGCTACACCTTC,CAISSDRGDNYGYTF
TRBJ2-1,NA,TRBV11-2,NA,TGTGCCAGCAGTTTAGGCTCCGAGGGGAATGAGCAGTTCTTC,CASSLGSEGNEQFF
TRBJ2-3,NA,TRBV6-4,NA,TGTGCCAGCTCTTACATGGGGGCGCGGACAGATACGCAGTATTTT,CASSYMGARTDTQYF
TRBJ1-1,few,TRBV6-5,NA,TGTGCCAGCAGTTCACAGGAGACCCTTGCAGCTTTCTTT,CASSSQETLAAFF
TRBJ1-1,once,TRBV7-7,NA,TGTGCCAGCAGTCGTGACCGGAACGCTGAAGCTTTCTTT,CASSRDRNAEAFF
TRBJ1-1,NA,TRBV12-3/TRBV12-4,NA,TGTGCCAGCAGTTCCCCCATAGGAACTGAAGCTTTCTTT,CASSSPIGTEAFF
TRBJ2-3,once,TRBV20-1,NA,TGCAGTGCCTCAAGGAGGGGATGGTTAGATACGCAGTATTTT,CSASRRGWLDTQYF
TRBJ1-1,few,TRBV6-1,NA,TGTGCCAGCAGTGACAACCACGCGGGGAACACTGAAGCTTTCTTT,CASSDNHAGNTEAFF
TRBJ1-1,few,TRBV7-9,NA,TGTGCCAGCAGCTTAATCGCTAACGGGGCTTTCTTT,CASSLIANGAFF
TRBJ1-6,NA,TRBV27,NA,TGTGCCAGCAGGAGTAATTCACCCCTCCACTTT,CASRSNSPLHF
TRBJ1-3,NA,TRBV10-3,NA,TGTGCCATCAGTAGTCAGTTGGGGTCGGGAAACACCATATATTTT,CAISSQLGSGNTIYF
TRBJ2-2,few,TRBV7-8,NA,TGTGCCAGCAGCTGGGAGCGGAACACCGGGGAGCTGTTTTTT,CASSWERNTGELFF
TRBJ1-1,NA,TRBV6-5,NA,TGTGCCAGCAGTTCCGAGATGAACACTGAAGCTTTCTTT,CASSSEMNTEAFF
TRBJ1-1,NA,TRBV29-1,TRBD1,TGCAGCATTGGAAGGGGGCTTATGATGAACACTGAAGCTTTCTTT,CSIGRGLMMNTEAFF
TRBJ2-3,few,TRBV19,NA,TGTGCCAGTACCCTCGGCCCGCTAAGCACAGATACGCAGTATTTT,CASTLGPLSTDTQYF
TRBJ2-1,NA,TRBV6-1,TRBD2,TGTGCCAGCGGGCGCGCAGCGGGGGGCTACAATGAGCAGTTCTTC,CASGRAAGGYNEQFF
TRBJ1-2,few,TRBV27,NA,TGTGCCAGCAGTCACGGGTCCCGAAACTATGGCTACACCTTC,CASSHGSRNYGYTF
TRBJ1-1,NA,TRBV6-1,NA,TGTGCCAGCAGTGAGGTTGGGGGGCCTGAAGCTTTCTTT,CASSEVGGPEAFF
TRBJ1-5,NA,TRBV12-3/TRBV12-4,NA,TGTGCCAGCAGTTTAGGACAGGTCGGCCAGCCCCAGCATTTT,CASSLGQVGQPQHF
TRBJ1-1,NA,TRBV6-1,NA,TGTGCCACTGGACGGAACACTGAAGCTTTCTTT,CATGRNTEAFF
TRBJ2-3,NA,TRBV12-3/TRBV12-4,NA,TGTGCCAGCAGCCTCCGTAACACAGATACGCAGTATTTT,CASSLRNTDTQYF
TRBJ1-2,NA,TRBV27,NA,TGTGCCAGCAGTTTAGGCGTGGGGTCGAACTATGGCTACACCTTC,CASSLGVGSNYGYTF
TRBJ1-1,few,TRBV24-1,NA,TGTGCCACCAAGGCTGAAGCTTTCTTT,CATKAEAFF
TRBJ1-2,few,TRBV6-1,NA,TGTGCCATTACCTCGATTGACTATGGCTACACCTTC,CAITSIDYGYTF
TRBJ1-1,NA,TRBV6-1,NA,TGTGCCAGCAAGGACACTGAAGCTTTCTTT,CASKDTEAFF
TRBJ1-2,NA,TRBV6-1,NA,TGTGCCAGCAGTCTTTGGGACGGGGCGGGCTACACCTTC,CASSLWDGAGYTF
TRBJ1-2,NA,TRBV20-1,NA,TGCAGTGCTAGAGAGGACATTTCCAACTATGGCTACACCTTC,CSAREDISNYGYTF
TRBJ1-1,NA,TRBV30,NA,TGTGCCTGGAGCCGGGAGGCAAAGACTGAAGCTTTCTTT,CAWSREAKTEAFF
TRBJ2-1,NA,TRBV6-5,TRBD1,TGTGCCAGCAGTTACTCCTACAGGGGGAACTACAATGAGCAGTTCTTC,CASSYSYRGNYNEQFF
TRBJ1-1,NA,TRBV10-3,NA,TGTGCCATCAGTGAGTACCTGGGGGCGAACACTGAAGCTTTCTTT,CAISEYLGANTEAFF
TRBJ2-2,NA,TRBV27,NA,TGTGCCAGCAGTTTCCCCCCAGGGACCGGGGAGCTGTTTTTT,CASSFPPGTGELFF
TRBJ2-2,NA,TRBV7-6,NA,TGTGCCAGCAGTTCGCAGGGTGCGAACACCGGGGAGCTGTTTTTT,CASSSQGANTGELFF
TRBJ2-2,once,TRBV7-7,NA,TGTGCCAGCAGCTTAGAACTTGGCGGGGAGCTGTTTTTT,CASSLELGGELFF
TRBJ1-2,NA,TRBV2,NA,TGTGCCAGCAGTGAACTCGGGGGCAGGGGTGACGGCTACACCTTC,CASSELGGRGDGYTF
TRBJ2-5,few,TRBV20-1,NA,TGCAGTGCTAGCGGTCAAGAGACCCAGTACTTC,CSASGQETQYF
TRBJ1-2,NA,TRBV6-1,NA,TGTGCCAGCACTACCACCCCGGGTTCGGGATATGGCTACACCTTC,CASTTTPGSGYGYTF
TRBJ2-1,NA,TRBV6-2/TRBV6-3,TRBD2,TGTGCCAGCAGTTACACTAGCGATTACAATGAGCAGTTCTTC,CASSYTSDYNEQFF
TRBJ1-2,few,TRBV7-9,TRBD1,TGTGCCAGCAGCTTAGGGTTAGGACAGGGTATAGGGGATGGCTACACCTTC,CASSLGLGQGIGDGYTF
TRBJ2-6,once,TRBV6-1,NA,TGTGCCACCAGAGGGCCGACAGGAAAGTCCTCTGGGGCCAACGTCCTGACTTTC,CATRGPTGKSSGANVLTF